The clone carrying this T cell receptor beta chain was detected only a few times. What it binds is not known. cDNA serving as the sequencing template came from extracted, reverse transcribed RNA. Libraries were prepared by immunoSEQ multiplex PCR; TCRdb keeps only in-frame clonotypes and omits some of them. The table includes over 150,000 clones, about three fifths detected once. As to treatment: oral pan-JAK inhibitor, 5-10 mg twice daily. Peripheral blood samples and lesional scalp punch biopsies were obtained from alopecia areata patients. This entry belongs to a study of CD8+ T cells in alopecia areata. Whole-study context: Patients in the treated group were given tofacitinib by mouth, 5 to 10 mg twice a day.

General observations from the study: Sequences from scalp samples also cover resident alphabeta T cells of normal skin.

Germline V CDR1 and CDR2: GTSNPN, SVGIG (reference sequence). The CDR3 extends over 14 amino acids. Trimming removed 3 bases from V and 0 bases from J; junction bases left unmatched: 1. This specimen consisted of CD4+ T cells sorted from blood, obtained at week 4, from a patient treated with tofacitinib. The chain has TRBV30 and TRBJ2-2; 7 nucleotides match TRBD1. This TCR derives from a human donor with alopecia areata. Here the CDR3 DNA reads TGTGCCTGGAGGACAGGGTCGAACACCGGGGAGCTGTTTTTT. This sequence encodes CAWRTGSNTGELFF.